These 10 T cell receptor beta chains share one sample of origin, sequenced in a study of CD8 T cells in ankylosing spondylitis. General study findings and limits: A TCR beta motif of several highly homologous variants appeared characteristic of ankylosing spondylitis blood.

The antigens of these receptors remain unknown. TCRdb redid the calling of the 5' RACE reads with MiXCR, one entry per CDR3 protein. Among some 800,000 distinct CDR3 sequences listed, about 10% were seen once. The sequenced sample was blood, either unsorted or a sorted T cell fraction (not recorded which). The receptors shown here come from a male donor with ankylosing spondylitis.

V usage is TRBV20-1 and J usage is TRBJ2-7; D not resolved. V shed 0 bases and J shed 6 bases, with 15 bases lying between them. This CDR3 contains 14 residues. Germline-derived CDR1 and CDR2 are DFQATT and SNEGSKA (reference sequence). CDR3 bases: TGCAGTGCTAGAGATAAAGCGCGAGCGTCCGAGCAGTACTTC. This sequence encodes CSARDKARASEQYF.

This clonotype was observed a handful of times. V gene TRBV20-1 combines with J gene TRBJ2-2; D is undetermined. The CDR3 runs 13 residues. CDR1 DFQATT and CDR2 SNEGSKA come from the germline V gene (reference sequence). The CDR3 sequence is CSLDPANTGELFF. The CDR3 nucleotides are TGCAGCTTGGACCCCGCGAACACCGGGGAGCTGTTTTTT.

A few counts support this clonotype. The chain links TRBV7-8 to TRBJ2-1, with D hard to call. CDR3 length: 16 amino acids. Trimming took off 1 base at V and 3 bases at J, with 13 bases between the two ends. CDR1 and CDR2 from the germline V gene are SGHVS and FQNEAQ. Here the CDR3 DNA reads TGTGCCAGCAGCTTAGAGGACCAGAATTTCTACAATGAGCAGTTCTTC. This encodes CASSLEDQNFYNEQFF. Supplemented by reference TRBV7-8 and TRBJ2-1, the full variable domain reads GAGVSQSPRYKVAKRGQDVALRCDPISGHVSLFWYQQALGQGPEFLTYFQNEAQLDKSGLPSDRFFAERPEGSVSTLKIQRTQQEDSAVYLCASSLEDQNFYNEQFFGPGTRLTVL.

CDR3 sequence: CASSLTQNYGYTF. CDR3 in DNA: TGTGCCAGCAGCTTGACTCAAAACTATGGCTACACCTTC. The rearrangement joins TRBV5-6 to TRBJ1-2, with D unclear. V gave up 1 base and J gave up 2 bases, with 6 bases separating them. CDR3 length: 13 residues. In germline, CDR1 is SGHDT, CDR2 YYEEEE.

The CDR3 sequence is CATSRVREIATNEKLFF. In nucleotides, the CDR3 is TGTGCCACCAGCAGAGTTAGGGAAATTGCAACTAATGAAAAACTGTTTTTT. The gene calls are TRBV15 and TRBJ1-4; no firm D call. Trimming pared 1 base from V and 0 bases from J, leaving 12 bases between. The CDR3 is 17 amino acids. CDR1 and CDR2 from the germline V gene are LNHNV and YYDKDF (reference sequence).

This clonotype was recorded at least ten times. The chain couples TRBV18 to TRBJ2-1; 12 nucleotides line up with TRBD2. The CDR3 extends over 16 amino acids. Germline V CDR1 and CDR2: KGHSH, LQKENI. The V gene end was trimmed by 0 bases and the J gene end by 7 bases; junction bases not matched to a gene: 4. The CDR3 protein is CASSPPLLAGGNEQFF. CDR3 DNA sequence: TGTGCCAGCTCACCACCGTTACTAGCGGGAGGAAATGAGCAGTTCTTC.

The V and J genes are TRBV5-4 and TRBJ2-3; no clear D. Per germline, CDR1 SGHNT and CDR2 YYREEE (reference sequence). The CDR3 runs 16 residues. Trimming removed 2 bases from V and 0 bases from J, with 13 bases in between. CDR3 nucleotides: TGTGCCAGCAGCTTATGGGTCGAGACTAGCACAGATACGCAGTATTTT. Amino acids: CASSLWVETSTDTQYF.

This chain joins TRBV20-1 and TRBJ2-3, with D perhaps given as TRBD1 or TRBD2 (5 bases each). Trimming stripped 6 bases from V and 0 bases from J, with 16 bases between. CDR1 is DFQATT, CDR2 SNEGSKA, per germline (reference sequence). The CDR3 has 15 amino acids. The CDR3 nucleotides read TGCAGTGCCCTCGGGGCAGGGTCTAGCACAGATACGCAGTATTTT. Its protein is CSALGAGSSTDTQYF.

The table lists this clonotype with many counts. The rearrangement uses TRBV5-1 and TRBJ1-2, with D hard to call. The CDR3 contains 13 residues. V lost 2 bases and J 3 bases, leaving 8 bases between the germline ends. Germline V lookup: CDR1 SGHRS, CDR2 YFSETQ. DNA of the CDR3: TGCGCCAGCAGCTTTTCCGGGTACTATGGCTACACCTTC. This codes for CASSFSGYYGYTF. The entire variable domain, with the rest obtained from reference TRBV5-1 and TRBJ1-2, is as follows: KAGVTQTPRYLIKTRGQQVTLSCSPISGHRSVSWYQQTPGQGLQFLFEYFSETQRNKGNFPGRFSGRQFSNSRSEMNVSTLELGDSALYLCASSFSGYYGYTFGSGTRLTVV.

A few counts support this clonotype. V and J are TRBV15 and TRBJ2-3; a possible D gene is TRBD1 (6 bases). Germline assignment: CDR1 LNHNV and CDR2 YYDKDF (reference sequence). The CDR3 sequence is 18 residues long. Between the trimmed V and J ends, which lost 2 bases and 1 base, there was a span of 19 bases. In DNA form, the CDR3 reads TGTGCCACCAGCAGATCCCTCGCTTCCAGGGGCGGCACAGATACGCAGTATTTT. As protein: CATSRSLASRGGTDTQYF.